The 15 T cell receptor beta chains listed next were all sequenced from one sample in a study of blood T cell repertoires in COVID-19. The protocol was immunoSEQ multiplex PCR, while the TCRdb copy is restricted to in-frame clones and leaves out a portion. This table holds 99,000 or so clones, around 83% found once. The sample comprised peripheral blood. These receptors were obtained from a man aged 65 to 85 with active or convalescent COVID-19.

The V and J genes are TRBV9 and TRBJ1-2; D possibly corresponds to TRBD1 (6 bases). CDR3 length: 15 residues. Germline loops: CDR1 SGDLS, CDR2 YYNGEE. V lost 3 bases and J lost 7, with 19 bases in between. The CDR3 DNA reads TGTGCCAGCAGCGCCCACGAGGGGGGGGCTAGTGGCTACACCTTC. Protein sequence: CASSAHEGGASGYTF.

The CDR3 sequence is CASSSGTGYSYEQYF. CDR3 nucleotides: TGCGCCAGCAGCTCAGGGACAGGTTATTCCTACGAGCAGTACTTC. This sequence joins TRBV5-1 and TRBJ2-7, with 8 bases matching TRBD1. Trimming at V came to 3 bases and at J to 1 base, leaving 6 bases not matched to a gene. Germline V lookup: CDR1 SGHRS, CDR2 YFSETQ. The CDR3 contains 15 residues.

This clone was found a few times. The rearrangement joins TRBV30 to TRBJ1-2; D not resolved. The V end was cut by 2 bases, the J end by 1 base, with 8 bases between. CDR1 and CDR2 from the germline V gene are GTSNPN and SVGIG (reference sequence). This CDR3 has 13 amino acids. The CDR3 reads CAWSNSGNYGYTF. The CDR3 DNA reads TGTGCCTGGAGTAACTCGGGTAACTATGGCTACACCTTC. The variable domain in full, with the rest retrieved from reference TRBV30 and TRBJ1-2, is SQTIHQWPATLVQPVGSPLSLECTVEGTSNPNLYWYRQAAGRGLQLLFYSVGIGQISSEVPQNLSASRPQDRQFILSSKKLLLSDSGFYLCAWSNSGNYGYTFGSGTRLTVV.

The chain couples TRBV28 to TRBJ2-5, with 9 positions matching TRBD1. Germline V gene data show CDR1 as MDHEN and CDR2 as SYDVKM. The ends lost 4 bases at V and 1 base at J; junction bases unmatched: 4. The CDR3 is 15 amino acids. The CDR3 coding sequence is TGTGCCAGCAGTTCCGGGACAGGGAGCCAAGAGACCCAGTACTTC. Translating it yields CASSSGTGSQETQYF.

This clone appeared a few times. At one end the junction does not follow the germline gene, possibly because of a read error. V usage is TRBV2 and J usage is TRBJ1-3; D possibly corresponds to TRBD1 (5 bases). Germline CDR1 SNHLY, CDR2 FYNNEI. The CDR3 loop spans 14 amino acids. The CDR3 nucleotides are TGTGCCAGCAGGGAAGCCAGGGCTGGAAACACCATATATTTT. Translated: CASREARAGNTIYF.

The chain is built from TRBV7-2 and TRBJ2-3; 8 bases line up with TRBD2. The V gene's germline CDR1 is SGHTA and CDR2 FQGNSA. The CDR3 consists of 15 residues. Trimming took 3 bases from V and 3 from J; bases not matched to a gene: 5. This chain's CDR3 is CASSFAGGGTDTQYF. DNA of the CDR3: TGTGCCAGCAGCTTCGCGGGGGGCGGGACAGATACGCAGTATTTT. Filled out from reference TRBV7-2 and TRBJ2-3, the complete variable domain reads GAGVSQSPSNKVTEKGKDVELRCDPISGHTALYWYRQSLGQGLEFLIYFQGNSAPDKSGLPSDRFSAERTGGSVSTLTIQRTQQEDSAVYLCASSFAGGGTDTQYFGPGTRLTVL.

The chain is built from TRBV7-2 and TRBJ1-1, with a possible D match to TRBD1 (5 bases). V dropped 3 bases and J dropped 11 bases, with 16 bases sitting between them. CDR1 SGHTA and CDR2 FQGNSA come from the germline V gene. The CDR3 length is 13 residues. The CDR3 DNA follows: TGTGCCAGCAGCTTGGGGCCCGACCGGGCCGCTTTCTTT. Amino acids: CASSLGPDRAAFF. Complete variable domain (other parts from reference TRBV7-2 and TRBJ1-1): GAGVSQSPSNKVTEKGKDVELRCDPISGHTALYWYRQSLGQGLEFLIYFQGNSAPDKSGLPSDRFSAERTGGSVSTLTIQRTQQEDSAVYLCASSLGPDRAAFFGQGTRLTVV.

The CDR3 reads CASSQDRGYNEQFF. DNA for the CDR3: TGCGCCAGCAGCCAGGACAGGGGGTACAATGAGCAGTTCTTC. The chain joins TRBV4-3 to TRBJ2-1, with TRBD1 matching 10 bases. The junction had 0 bases not matched to a gene; V was cut back by 3 bases and J by 4 bases. CDR1 and CDR2 (germline): LGHNA, YSLEER. The CDR3 covers 14 residues.

V and J are TRBV7-3 and TRBJ2-2; 8 bases are shared with TRBD1. V shed 3 bases, J shed 5 bases, and the junction held 5 bases outside the gene matches. The CDR3 has 15 amino acids. Germline V gene data show CDR1 as SGHTA and CDR2 as FQGTGA. The CDR3 DNA follows: TGTGCCAGCAGCTTGGCAGGGGGCGGAACCGGGGAGCTGTTTTTT. Residues: CASSLAGGGTGELFF.

The chain links TRBV5-8 to TRBJ2-1; 10 bases align to TRBD2. The CDR3 has 15 amino acids. Germline V gene sequence: CDR1 SGHTS, CDR2 YDEGEE. Trimming cost V 0 bases and J 4 bases; bases outside gene matches: 1. The CDR3 region has the DNA TGTGCCAGCAGCTTGGCTAGCGGGAGATACAATGAGCAGTTCTTC. Amino acid sequence: CASSLASGRYNEQFF. The whole variable domain, filled in from reference TRBV5-8 and TRBJ2-1, reads EAGVTQSPTHLIKTRGQQATLRCSPISGHTSVYWYQQALGLGLQFLLWYDEGEERNRGNFPPRFSGRQFPNYSSELNVNALELEDSALYLCASSLASGRYNEQFFGPGTRLTVL.

The chain carries TRBV28 and TRBJ1-2; D not certain. Germline V gene lookup returns CDR1 MDHEN and CDR2 SYDVKM. The V end lost 11 bases, the J end lost 8 bases, and 21 bases lay between the germline ends. The CDR3 loop spans 13 amino acids. The CDR3: CAGRTGSYGGYTF. As DNA, the CDR3 is TGTGCCGGACGGACGGGGAGCTATGGGGGCTACACCTTC.

CDR3 protein: CATSDLDSYEQYF. The CDR3, as DNA: TGTGCCACCAGTGACCTGGACAGCTACGAGCAGTACTTC. This chain joins TRBV24-1 and TRBJ2-7; D perhaps matches TRBD1 (6 bases). Germline lookup yields CDR1 KGHDR and CDR2 SFDVKD. V lost 4 bases to trimming and J lost 3 bases, with 9 bases between them. CDR3 length: 13 residues.

The gene calls are TRBV28 and TRBJ1-1; 7 bases are a match to TRBD1. Germline CDR1 is MDHEN and CDR2 is SYDVKM. The CDR3 is 15 amino acids. The V segment lost 5 bases and the J segment 5 bases; nucleotides outside the gene matches: 11. In DNA, the CDR3 is TGTGCCAGCAGTGTCCACAGGGGTCAGGGAACTGAAGCTTTCTTT. This sequence encodes CASSVHRGQGTEAFF.

Regarding this clone: Other DNA sequences in the same sample also yield this CDR3. The chain has TRBV5-6 and TRBJ2-7; 8 positions match TRBD2. V shed 7 bases and J 6 bases; nucleotides not matched to a gene: 15. Germline CDR1 is SGHDT and CDR2 is YYEEEE. This CDR3 region has 15 residues. CDR3 residues: CASSRGDGGAIEQYF. DNA for the CDR3: TGTGCCAGCTCTCGAGGTGACGGGGGGGCGATCGAGCAGTACTTC.

The chain has TRBV30 and TRBJ2-3; a weak D match, TRBD2 (6 bases). Germline-derived CDR1 and CDR2 are GTSNPN and SVGIG (reference sequence). The CDR3 is 15 amino acids. V was trimmed by 3 bases and J by 5 bases, leaving 18 bases between them. The CDR3 bases are TGTGCCTGGAGGAGGATGGGGGGTACTGTAGATACGCAGTATTTT. This codes for CAWRRMGGTVDTQYF. Full variable domain (missing parts from reference TRBV30 and TRBJ2-3): SQTIHQWPATLVQPVGSPLSLECTVEGTSNPNLYWYRQAAGRGLQLLFYSVGIGQISSEVPQNLSASRPQDRQFILSSKKLLLSDSGFYLCAWRRMGGTVDTQYFGPGTRLTVL.